These T cell receptor beta chains were read from a single sample in a study of liver allograft versus peripheral blood T cells. TCRdb recomputed calls from the reads with MiXCR, one row per CDR3 protein. The table includes around 10,000 distinct CDR3 sequences, 19% detected once. The receptors come from a human patient who had a liver transplant. Some T cells may trace back to the graft donor. CDR3s include the opening cysteine and the closing phenylalanine or tryptophan. D genes are given only for firm matches. Where a row states a size, it is once, few, many or the class of an expanded clone; other rows omit it.

d_call clone_size j_call v_call cdr3_aa cdr3_nt
. many TRBJ2-7 TRBV28 CASSYPRGTLSYEQYF TGTGCCAGCAGTTATCCCCGCGGGACTCTCTCCTACGAGCAGTACTTC
. . TRBJ1-1 TRBV19 CASRIVNRPNTEAFF TGTGCCAGTAGAATAGTAAATCGGCCGAACACTGAAGCTTTCTTT
TRBD1 . TRBJ1-1 TRBV30 CAWGGQGVNTEAFF TGTGCCTGGGGGGGACAGGGTGTGAACACTGAAGCTTTCTTT
. few TRBJ1-5 TRBV15 CATSRDRKGPAGYPQHF TGTGCCACCAGCAGAGATCGTAAGGGGCCAGCGGGGTACCCCCAGCATTTT
. many TRBJ1-2 TRBV30 CAWRGEAYYGYTF TGTGCCTGGAGGGGAGAGGCGTACTATGGCTACACCTTC
TRBD2 many TRBJ2-1 TRBV7-9 CASARPSGNNEQFF TGTGCCAGCGCCCGGCCTAGCGGGAACAATGAGCAGTTCTTC
. few TRBJ2-1 TRBV20-1 CSARDLPGRAYNEQFF TGCAGTGCTAGAGATCTCCCGGGACGAGCCTACAATGAGCAGTTCTTC
TRBD2 . TRBJ2-1 TRBV20-1 CSNIAGGTYNEQFF TGCAGTAACATAGCGGGGGGTACCTACAATGAGCAGTTCTTC
. many TRBJ2-2 TRBV14 CASSLRDLNTGELFF TGTGCCAGCAGCCTAAGGGACCTTAACACCGGGGAGCTGTTTTTT
. many TRBJ2-3 TRBV19 CASRRDHGTDTQYF TGTGCCAGTAGGAGGGATCACGGCACAGATACGCAGTATTTT
. medium-sized TRBJ1-1 TRBV19 CASSGRAGNTEAFF TGTGCCAGTAGTGGACGGGCGGGGAACACTGAAGCTTTCTTT
TRBD2 medium-sized TRBJ2-1 TRBV13 CASSLGSSGRSNEQFF TGTGCCAGCAGCTTAGGGTCCAGCGGGAGGAGTAATGAGCAGTTCTTC
. medium-sized TRBJ2-5 TRBV6-5 CASRTGSPQETQYF TGTGCCAGCAGAACGGGGAGCCCCCAAGAGACCCAGTACTTC
. . TRBJ2-3 TRBV7-3 CASSPTSGSGDTQYF TGTGCCAGCAGCCCCACTTCAGGGTCGGGGGATACGCAGTATTTT
. medium-sized TRBJ2-3 TRBV19 CASRFSGEGTDTQYF TGTGCCAGTAGGTTCTCGGGAGAGGGCACAGATACGCAGTATTTT
. few TRBJ1-1 TRBV25-1 CASIPEGGKAFF TGTGCCAGCATCCCCGAGGGGGGAAAAGCTTTCTTT
. . TRBJ2-2 TRBV7-9 CASSLKITGELFF TGTGCCAGCAGCCTTAAAATCACCGGGGAGCTGTTTTTT
. . TRBJ2-7 TRBV7-9 CASSPTGTNNDEQYF TGTGCCAGCAGCCCCACCGGGACAAATAACGACGAGCAGTACTTC
TRBD1 . TRBJ1-4 TRBV12-3/TRBV12-4 CASSREQGLNEKLFF TGTGCCAGCAGCCGAGAACAGGGGCTTAATGAAAAACTGTTTTTT
. medium-sized TRBJ2-3 TRBV6-1 CASNRRGGLYPDTQYF TGTGCCAGCAACCGACGAGGTGGCCTCTACCCAGATACGCAGTATTTT
. . TRBJ2-7 TRBV5-4 CASSRDRAHEQYF TGTGCCAGCAGCAGGGACCGAGCTCACGAGCAGTACTTC
. . TRBJ1-1 TRBV12-3/TRBV12-4 CASSLGFTEAFF TGTGCCAGCAGTTTGGGGTTCACTGAAGCTTTCTTT
. few TRBJ2-7 TRBV7-9 CASSFGQEQYF TGTGCCAGCAGCTTCGGACAGGAGCAGTACTTC
. few TRBJ1-6 TRBV12-5 CATTTHRERGSPLHF TGTGCTACCACTACCCATCGAGAGAGGGGTTCACCCCTCCACTTT
TRBD2 . TRBJ2-7 TRBV6-2/TRBV6-3 CASSYRRGQASGTYEQYF TGTGCCAGCAGTTACCGCAGGGGCCAGGCTAGCGGGACCTACGAGCAGTACTTC
. few TRBJ2-7 TRBV7-9 CASSLAETSYEQYF TGTGCCAGCAGCTTAGCCGAGACTTCCTACGAGCAGTACTTC